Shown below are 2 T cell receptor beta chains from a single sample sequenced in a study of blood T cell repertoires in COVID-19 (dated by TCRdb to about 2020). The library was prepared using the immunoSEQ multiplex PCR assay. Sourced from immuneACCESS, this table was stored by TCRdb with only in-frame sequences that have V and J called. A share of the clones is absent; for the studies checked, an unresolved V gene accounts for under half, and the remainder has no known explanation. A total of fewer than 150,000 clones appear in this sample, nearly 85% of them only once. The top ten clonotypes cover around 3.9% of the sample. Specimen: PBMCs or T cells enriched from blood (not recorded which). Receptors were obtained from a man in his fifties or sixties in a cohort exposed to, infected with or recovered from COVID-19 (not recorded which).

CDR3: CASSASPAYEQYF. In DNA form, the CDR3 reads TGTGCCAGCAGTGCGTCCCCGGCCTACGAGCAGTACTTC. The chain links TRBV2 to TRBJ2-7; D remains unclear. The V and J ends lost 4 bases and 2 bases respectively, with 9 bases between them. CDR1 and CDR2 from the germline V gene are SNHLY and FYNNEI. CDR3 length: 13 residues.

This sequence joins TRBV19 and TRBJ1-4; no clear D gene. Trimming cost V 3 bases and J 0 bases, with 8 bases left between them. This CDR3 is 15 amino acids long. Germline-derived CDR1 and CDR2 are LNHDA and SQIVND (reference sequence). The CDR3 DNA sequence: TGTGCCAGTAGTATCAGTTCTGCAACTAATGAAAAACTGTTTTTT. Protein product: CASSISSATNEKLFF.